This T cell receptor beta chain was observed in a study of early T cells in non-severe SARS-CoV-2 infection (dated by TCRdb to the early 2020s). In the study overall: Bulk RNA from unsorted whole blood was used for TCR sequencing, so alpha and beta chains could not be paired.

Library generation was performed with 5' RACE. These reads were obtained on a NextSeq 500. To correct for sequencing error and PCR bias, the TCR library protocol tagged individual cDNA molecules with unique molecular identifiers. Both TCR alpha and beta chains were sequenced, and tight co-correlation was observed between alpha and beta sequence abundances in each sample. As for the authors' bioinformatics: Decombinator V4 was used to annotate TCR sequences for V gene, J gene and CDR3. Expanded TCRs were defined as changing significantly between any two time points under a Poisson model with p below 0.0001. Abundances of TCRs were expressed as counts per million after normalisation to the total number of TCRs sequenced in each sample. TRAV1-2 paired with TRAJ12, TRAJ20 or TRAJ33 defined MAIT TCRs, while TRAV10 paired with TRAJ18 defined iNKT TCRs. VDJdb, accessed 1 November 2021, was searched for CMV, EBV and SARS-CoV-2 annotated TCRs, with TCRs annotated for multiple antigens excluded. Starting from the raw public reads, TCRdb applied fastp trimming at Q25, assembled clones with MiXCR and retained in-frame beta chains. Each entry merges the rows of one CDR3 protein and shows their most common DNA and genes. V and J calls and clone size were set by TCRdb, not the authors. This sample lists around 26,000 distinct CDR3 sequences; around 4.5% were detected once. The top ten constitute roughly 10% of the sample.

Study-wide findings and limitations: Matching against VDJdb was skewed toward anti-spike CD8 responses, likely underestimated virus-specific expansions, and missed private and CD4 specificities.

From the cysteine through the phenylalanine, the CDR3 covers 14 amino acids. Here the CDR3 DNA is all that survives: 42 bases in frame from base 1. CDR1 and CDR2 (SGHKS, YYEKEE) derive from the germline V gene (reference sequence). From V the trimming removes 4 bases and from J it removes 1 base, while the gene matches leave 3 bases of the junction unaccounted for. This clonotype was picked up one time. This receptor's antigen is unknown. Base quality data are lacking; no much larger clone is found one base away. Weak support is all one read offers. The study was a case-control design nested within a healthcare worker cohort in London, UK, with weekly nasopharyngeal swab PCR tests and blood sampling. Healthcare workers were enrolled in the week of the UK lockdown, from 23 to 31 March 2020, and were followed every week for up to roughly 15 weeks.

The sequence came from an adult who was a healthcare worker with PCR-confirmed SARS-CoV-2 infection or an uninfected control (not recorded which). The receptor chain draws on TRBV5-5 and TRBJ2-5, with 8 bases matching TRBD2. The sequencing input was whole blood. The CDR3 reads as follows: CASSRGGPQETQYF. The DNA sequence is given as TGTGCCAGCAGCCGGGGGGGGCCCCAAGAGACCCAGTACTTC. The full variable domain, completed from the reference TRBV5-5 and TRBJ2-5 proteins outside the CDR3, reads DAGVTQSPTHLIKTRGQQVTLRCSPISGHKSVSWYQQVLGQGPQFIFQYYEKEERGRGNFPDRFSARQFPNYSSELNVNALLLGDSALYLCASSRGGPQETQYFGPGTRLLVL.